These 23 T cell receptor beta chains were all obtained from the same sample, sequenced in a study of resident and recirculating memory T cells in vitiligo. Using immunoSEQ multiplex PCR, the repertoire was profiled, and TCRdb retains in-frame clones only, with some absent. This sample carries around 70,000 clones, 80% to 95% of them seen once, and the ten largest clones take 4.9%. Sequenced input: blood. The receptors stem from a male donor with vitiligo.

CDR3 sequence (DNA): TGCGCCAGCAGCCTAAGCGGGGCCACGAGGAATGAGCAGTTCTTC. Translating it yields CASSLSGATRNEQFF. V and J are TRBV4-1 and TRBJ2-1, with 7 positions matching TRBD2. Germline CDR1 MGHRA, CDR2 YSYEKL. CDR3 length: 15 residues. V dropped 4 bases and J dropped 7; count of bases not matched to a gene: 10.

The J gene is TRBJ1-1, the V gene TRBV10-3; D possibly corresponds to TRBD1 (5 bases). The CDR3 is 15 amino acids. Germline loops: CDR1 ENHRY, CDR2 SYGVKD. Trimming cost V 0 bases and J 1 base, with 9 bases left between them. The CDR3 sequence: CAISESRGRNTEAFF. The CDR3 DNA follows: TGTGCCATCAGTGAGTCAAGGGGTAGGAACACTGAAGCTTTCTTT.

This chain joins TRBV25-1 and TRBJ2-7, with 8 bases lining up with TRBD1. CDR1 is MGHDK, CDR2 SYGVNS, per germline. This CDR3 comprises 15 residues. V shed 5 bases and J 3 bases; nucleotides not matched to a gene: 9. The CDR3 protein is CASSKTDRVYYEQYF. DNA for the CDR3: TGTGCCAGCAGTAAAACGGACAGGGTTTACTACGAGCAGTACTTC.

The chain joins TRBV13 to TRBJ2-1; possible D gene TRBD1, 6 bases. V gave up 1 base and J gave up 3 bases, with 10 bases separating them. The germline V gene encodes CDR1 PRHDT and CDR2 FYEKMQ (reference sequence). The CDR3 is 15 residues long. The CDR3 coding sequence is TGTGCCAGCAGCTTAGTAGGGGACAACTACAATGAGCAGTTCTTC. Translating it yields CASSLVGDNYNEQFF.

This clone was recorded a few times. The CDR3 reads CASAPDRAVEKLFF. The CDR3 DNA reads TGCGCCAGCGCCCCGGACAGGGCGGTTGAAAAACTGTTTTTT. This sequence joins TRBV4-3 and TRBJ1-4; 8 bases match TRBD1. Unmatched junction bases numbered 9, after V lost 8 bases and J lost 7 bases. This CDR3 is 14 amino acids long. Germline V gives CDR1 LGHNA, CDR2 YSLEER.

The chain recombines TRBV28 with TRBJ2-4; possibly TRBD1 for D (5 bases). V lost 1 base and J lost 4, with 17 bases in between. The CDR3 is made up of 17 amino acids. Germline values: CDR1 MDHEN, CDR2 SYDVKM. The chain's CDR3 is CASSLLGAREPKNIQYF. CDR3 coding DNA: TGTGCCAGCAGTTTATTAGGGGCCAGGGAACCAAAAAACATTCAGTACTTC. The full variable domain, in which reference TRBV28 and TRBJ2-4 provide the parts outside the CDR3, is DVKVTQSSRYLVKRTGEKVFLECVQDMDHENMFWYRQDPGLGLRLIYFSYDVKMKEKGDIPEGYSVSREKKERFSLILESASTNQTSMYLCASSLLGAREPKNIQYFGAGTRLSVL.

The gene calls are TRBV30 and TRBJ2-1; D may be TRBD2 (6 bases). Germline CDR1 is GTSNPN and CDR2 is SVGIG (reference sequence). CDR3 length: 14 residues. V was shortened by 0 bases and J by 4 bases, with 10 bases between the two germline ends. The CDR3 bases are TGTGCCTGGAGTGTCACTAGCCTGTACAATGAGCAGTTCTTC. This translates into CAWSVTSLYNEQFF. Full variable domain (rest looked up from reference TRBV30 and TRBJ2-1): SQTIHQWPATLVQPVGSPLSLECTVEGTSNPNLYWYRQAAGRGLQLLFYSVGIGQISSEVPQNLSASRPQDRQFILSSKKLLLSDSGFYLCAWSVTSLYNEQFFGPGTRLTVL.

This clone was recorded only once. CDR3 DNA: TGTGCCAGCCCCTCGGACGGGGGCAATCAGCCCCAGCATTTT. Translation: CASPSDGGNQPQHF. This chain uses TRBV6-4 with TRBJ1-5; no reliable D call. The CDR3 is 14 amino acids. CDR1 and CDR2 from the germline V gene are MRHNA and SNTAGT. V was trimmed by 8 bases and J by 2 bases, leaving 13 bases between them.

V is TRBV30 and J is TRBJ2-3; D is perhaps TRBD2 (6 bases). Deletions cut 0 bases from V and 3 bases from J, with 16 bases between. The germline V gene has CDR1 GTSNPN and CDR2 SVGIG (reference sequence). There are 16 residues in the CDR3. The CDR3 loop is CAWSVPGRDPTDTQYF. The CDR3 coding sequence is TGTGCCTGGAGTGTACCCGGGCGGGACCCGACAGATACGCAGTATTTT.

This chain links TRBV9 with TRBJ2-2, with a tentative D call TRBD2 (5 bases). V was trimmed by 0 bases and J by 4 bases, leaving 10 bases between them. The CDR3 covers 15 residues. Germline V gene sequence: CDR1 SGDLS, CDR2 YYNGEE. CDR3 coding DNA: TGTGCCAGCAGCGTAGGTAGCGCTGTCACCGGGGAGCTGTTTTTT. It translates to CASSVGSAVTGELFF.

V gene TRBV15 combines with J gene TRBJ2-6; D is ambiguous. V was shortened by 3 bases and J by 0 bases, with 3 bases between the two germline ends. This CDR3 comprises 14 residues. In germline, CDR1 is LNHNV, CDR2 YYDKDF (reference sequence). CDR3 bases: TGTGCCACCAGCAGTAGCTCTGGGGCCAACGTCCTGACTTTC. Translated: CATSSSSGANVLTF.

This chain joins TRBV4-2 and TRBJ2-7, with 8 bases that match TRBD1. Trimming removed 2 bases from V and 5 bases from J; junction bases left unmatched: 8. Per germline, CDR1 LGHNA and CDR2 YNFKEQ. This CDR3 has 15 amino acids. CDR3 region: CASSQPDRGENEQYF. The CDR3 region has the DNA TGTGCCAGCAGCCAACCCGACAGGGGTGAGAACGAGCAGTACTTC.

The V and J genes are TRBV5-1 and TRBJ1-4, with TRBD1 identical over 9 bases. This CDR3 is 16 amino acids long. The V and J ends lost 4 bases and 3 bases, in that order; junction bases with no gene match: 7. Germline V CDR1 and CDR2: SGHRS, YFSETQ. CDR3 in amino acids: CASSQQGAPANEKLFF. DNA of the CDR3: TGCGCCAGCAGCCAACAGGGGGCGCCGGCTAATGAAAAACTGTTTTTT.

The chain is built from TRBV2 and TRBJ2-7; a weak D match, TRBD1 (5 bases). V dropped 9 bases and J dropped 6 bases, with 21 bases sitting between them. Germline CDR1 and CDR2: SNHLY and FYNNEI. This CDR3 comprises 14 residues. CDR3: CARSTSGLAAEQYF. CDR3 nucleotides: TGTGCCAGAAGCACGTCAGGGTTGGCGGCCGAGCAGTACTTC.

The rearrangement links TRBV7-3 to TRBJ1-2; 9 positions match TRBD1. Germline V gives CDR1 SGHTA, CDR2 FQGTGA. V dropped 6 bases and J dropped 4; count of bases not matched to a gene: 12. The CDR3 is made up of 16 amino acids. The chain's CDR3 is CASSPTPQGAGYGYTF. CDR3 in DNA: TGTGCCAGCAGTCCAACCCCACAGGGGGCAGGCTATGGCTACACCTTC.

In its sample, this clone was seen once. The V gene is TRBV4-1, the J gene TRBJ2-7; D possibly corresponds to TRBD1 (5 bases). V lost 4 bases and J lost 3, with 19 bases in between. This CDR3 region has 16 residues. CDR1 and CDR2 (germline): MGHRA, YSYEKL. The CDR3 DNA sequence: TGCGCCAGCAGCCCCTTTAGGGCAGGGCAGAACTACGAGCAGTACTTC. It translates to CASSPFRAGQNYEQYF.

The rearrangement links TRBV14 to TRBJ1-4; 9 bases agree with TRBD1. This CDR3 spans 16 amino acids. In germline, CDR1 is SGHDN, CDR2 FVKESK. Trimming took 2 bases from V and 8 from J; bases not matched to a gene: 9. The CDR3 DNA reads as TGTGCCAGCAGCCAAACCAACAGGGGGCTGGCCGAAAAACTGTTTTTT. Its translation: CASSQTNRGLAEKLFF. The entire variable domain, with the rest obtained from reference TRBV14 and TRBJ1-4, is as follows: EAGVTQFPSHSVIEKGQTVTLRCDPISGHDNLYWYRRVMGKEIKFLLHFVKESKQDESGMPNNRFLAERTGGTYSTLKVQPAELEDSGVYFCASSQTNRGLAEKLFFGSGTQLSVL.

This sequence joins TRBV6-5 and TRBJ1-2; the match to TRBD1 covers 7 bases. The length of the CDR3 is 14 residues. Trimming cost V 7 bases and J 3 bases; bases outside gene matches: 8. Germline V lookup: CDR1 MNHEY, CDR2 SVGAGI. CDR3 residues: CASTRQGGYYGYTF. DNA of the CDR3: TGTGCCAGCACAAGACAGGGAGGATACTATGGCTACACCTTC.

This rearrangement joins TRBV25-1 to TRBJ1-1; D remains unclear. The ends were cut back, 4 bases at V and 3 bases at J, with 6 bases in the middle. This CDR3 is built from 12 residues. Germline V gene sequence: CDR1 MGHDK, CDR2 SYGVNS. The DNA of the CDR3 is TGTGCCAGCAGTGTTTCCGACACTGAAGCTTTCTTT. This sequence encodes CASSVSDTEAFF.

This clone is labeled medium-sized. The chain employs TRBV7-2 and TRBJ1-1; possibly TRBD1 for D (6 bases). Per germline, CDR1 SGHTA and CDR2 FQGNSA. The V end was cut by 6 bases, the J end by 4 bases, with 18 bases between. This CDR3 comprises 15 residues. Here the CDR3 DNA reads TGTGCCAGCAGATCTACAGGGTTAGGGACCACTGAAGCTTTCTTT. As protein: CASRSTGLGTTEAFF. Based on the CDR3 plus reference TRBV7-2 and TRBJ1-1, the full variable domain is GAGVSQSPSNKVTEKGKDVELRCDPISGHTALYWYRQSLGQGLEFLIYFQGNSAPDKSGLPSDRFSAERTGGSVSTLTIQRTQQEDSAVYLCASRSTGLGTTEAFFGQGTRLTVV.

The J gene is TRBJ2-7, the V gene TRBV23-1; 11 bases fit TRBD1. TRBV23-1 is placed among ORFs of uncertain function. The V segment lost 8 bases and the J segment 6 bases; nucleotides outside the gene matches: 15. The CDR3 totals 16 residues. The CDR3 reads CASGKIGQGASTEQYF. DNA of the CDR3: TGCGCCAGCGGAAAAATCGGACAGGGGGCTTCCACCGAGCAGTACTTC.

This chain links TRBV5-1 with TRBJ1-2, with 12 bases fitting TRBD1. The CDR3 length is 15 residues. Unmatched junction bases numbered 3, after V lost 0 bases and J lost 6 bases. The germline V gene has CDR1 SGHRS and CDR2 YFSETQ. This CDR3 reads CASSLGGTGGDGYTF. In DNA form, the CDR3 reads TGCGCCAGCAGCTTGGGGGGGACAGGGGGCGATGGCTACACCTTC.

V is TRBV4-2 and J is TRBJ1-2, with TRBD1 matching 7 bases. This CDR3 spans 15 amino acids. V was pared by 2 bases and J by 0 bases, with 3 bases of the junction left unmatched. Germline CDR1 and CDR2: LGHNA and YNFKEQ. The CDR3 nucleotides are TGTGCCAGCAGCCAACCAGGGACAGCTAACTATGGCTACACCTTC. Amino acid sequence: CASSQPGTANYGYTF.